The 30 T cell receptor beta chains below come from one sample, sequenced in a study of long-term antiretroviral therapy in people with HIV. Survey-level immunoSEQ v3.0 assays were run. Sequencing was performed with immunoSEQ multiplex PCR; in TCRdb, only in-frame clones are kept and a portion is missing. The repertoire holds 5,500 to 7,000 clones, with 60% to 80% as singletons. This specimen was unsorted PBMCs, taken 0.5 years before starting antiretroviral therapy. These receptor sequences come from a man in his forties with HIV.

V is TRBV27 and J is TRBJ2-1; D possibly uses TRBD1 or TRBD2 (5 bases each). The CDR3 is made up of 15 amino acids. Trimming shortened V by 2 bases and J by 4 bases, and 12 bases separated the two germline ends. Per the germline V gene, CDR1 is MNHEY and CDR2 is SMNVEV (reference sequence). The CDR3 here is CASSLSRDLYNEQFF. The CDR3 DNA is TGTGCCAGCAGTTTAAGCAGGGACCTTTACAATGAGCAGTTCTTC.

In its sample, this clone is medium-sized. The CDR3 reads CASSLDSPEDTEAFF. The CDR3 coding sequence is TGTGCCAGCAGTCTGGACAGCCCAGAGGACACTGAAGCTTTCTTT. V gene TRBV6-5 combines with J gene TRBJ1-1, with D maybe TRBD1 (6 bases). Trimming pared 5 bases from V and 3 bases from J, leaving 16 bases between. The CDR3 runs 15 residues. CDR1 is MNHEY and CDR2 is SVGAGI in the germline V gene.

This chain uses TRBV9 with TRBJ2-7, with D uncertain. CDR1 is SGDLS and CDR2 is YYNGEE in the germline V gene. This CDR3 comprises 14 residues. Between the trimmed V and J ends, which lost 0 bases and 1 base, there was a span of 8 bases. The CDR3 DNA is TGTGCCAGCAGCGTAGCACAAACTTCCTACGAGCAGTACTTC. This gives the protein CASSVAQTSYEQYF.

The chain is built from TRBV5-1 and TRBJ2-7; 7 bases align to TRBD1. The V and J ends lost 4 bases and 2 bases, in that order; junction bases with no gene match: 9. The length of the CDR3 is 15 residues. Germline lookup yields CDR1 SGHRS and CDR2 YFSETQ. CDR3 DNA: TGCGCCAGCAGCGATCCCGGGACAGTTACCTACGAGCAGTACTTC. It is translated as CASSDPGTVTYEQYF.

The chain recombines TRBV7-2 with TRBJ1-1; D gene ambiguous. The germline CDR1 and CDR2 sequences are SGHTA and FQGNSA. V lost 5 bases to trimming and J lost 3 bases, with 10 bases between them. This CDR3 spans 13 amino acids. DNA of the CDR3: TGTGCCAGCAGCGTCCGACTTGACACTGAAGCTTTCTTT. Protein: CASSVRLDTEAFF.

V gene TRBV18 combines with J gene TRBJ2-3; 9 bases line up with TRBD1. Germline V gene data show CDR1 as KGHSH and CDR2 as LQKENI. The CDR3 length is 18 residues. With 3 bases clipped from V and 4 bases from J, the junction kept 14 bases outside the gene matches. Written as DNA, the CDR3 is TGTGCCAGCTCACCCTCATCCGGACAGGGGAGTGGCGCAGATACGCAGTATTTT. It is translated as CASSPSSGQGSGADTQYF.

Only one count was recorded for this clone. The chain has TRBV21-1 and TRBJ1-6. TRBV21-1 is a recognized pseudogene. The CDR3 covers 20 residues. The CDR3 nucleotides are TGTGCCAGCAGCAAAGGGGATTTAGGGATCTCCATCTCCTATAATTCACCCCTCCACTTT. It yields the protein CASSKGDLGISISYNSPLHF.

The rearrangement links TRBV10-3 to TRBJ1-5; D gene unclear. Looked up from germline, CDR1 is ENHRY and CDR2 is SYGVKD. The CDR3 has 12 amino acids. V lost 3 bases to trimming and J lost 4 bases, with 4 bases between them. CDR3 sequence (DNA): TGTGCCATCAGTGACAGTAATCAGCCCCAGCATTTT. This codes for CAISDSNQPQHF.

In DNA form, the CDR3 reads TGTGCCAGCAGCGTAGGTTTTGGCAATCAGCCCCAGCATTTT. Residues: CASSVGFGNQPQHF. The rearrangement uses TRBV9 and TRBJ1-5; the D is unclear. Germline values: CDR1 SGDLS, CDR2 YYNGEE. V was clipped by 0 bases and J by 2 bases, with 6 bases between them. CDR3 size: 14 residues.

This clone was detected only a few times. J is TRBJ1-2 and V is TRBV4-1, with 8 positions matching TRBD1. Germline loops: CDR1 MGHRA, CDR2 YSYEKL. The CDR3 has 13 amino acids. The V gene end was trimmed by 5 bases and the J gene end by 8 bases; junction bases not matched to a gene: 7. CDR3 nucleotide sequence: TGCGCCAGCAGCTCTTTACAGGGGGGCGGCTACACCTTC. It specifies CASSSLQGGGYTF.

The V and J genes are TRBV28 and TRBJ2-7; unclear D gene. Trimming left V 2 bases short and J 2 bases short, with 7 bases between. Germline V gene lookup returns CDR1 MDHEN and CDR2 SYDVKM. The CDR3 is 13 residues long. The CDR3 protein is CASSLQETYEQYF. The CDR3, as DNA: TGTGCCAGCAGTTTACAGGAAACCTACGAGCAGTACTTC.

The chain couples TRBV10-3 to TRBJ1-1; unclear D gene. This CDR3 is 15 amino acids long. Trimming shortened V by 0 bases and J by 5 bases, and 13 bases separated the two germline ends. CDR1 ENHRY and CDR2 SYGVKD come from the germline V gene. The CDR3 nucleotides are TGTGCCATCAGTGAGTCGATTCGGGTTAATACTGAAGCTTTCTTT. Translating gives CAISESIRVNTEAFF.

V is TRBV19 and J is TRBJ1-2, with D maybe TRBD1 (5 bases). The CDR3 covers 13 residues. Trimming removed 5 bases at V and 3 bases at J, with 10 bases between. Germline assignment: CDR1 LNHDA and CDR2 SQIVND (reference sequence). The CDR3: CASSLRDHYGYTF. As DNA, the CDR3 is TGTGCCAGTAGTCTCCGGGACCACTATGGCTACACCTTC.

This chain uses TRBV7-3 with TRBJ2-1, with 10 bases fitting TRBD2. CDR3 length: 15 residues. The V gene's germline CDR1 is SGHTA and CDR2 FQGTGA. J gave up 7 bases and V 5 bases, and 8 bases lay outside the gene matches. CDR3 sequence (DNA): TGTGCCAGCAGCCGCAGCGGGGGGGTGCAAAATGAGCAGTTCTTC. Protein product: CASSRSGGVQNEQFF.

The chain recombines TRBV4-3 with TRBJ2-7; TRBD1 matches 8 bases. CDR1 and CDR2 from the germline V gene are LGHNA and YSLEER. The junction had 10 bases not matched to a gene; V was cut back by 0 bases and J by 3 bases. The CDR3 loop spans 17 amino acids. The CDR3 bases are TGCGCCAGCAGCCAAGATTATCGTGCCGGACAGGGCTACGAGCAGTACTTC. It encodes CASSQDYRAGQGYEQYF.

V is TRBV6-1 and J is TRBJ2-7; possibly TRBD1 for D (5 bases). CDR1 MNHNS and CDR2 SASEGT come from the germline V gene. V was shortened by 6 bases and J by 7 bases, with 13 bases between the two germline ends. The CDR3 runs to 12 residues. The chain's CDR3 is CASRPPGREQYF. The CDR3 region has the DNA TGTGCCAGCAGGCCGCCAGGGCGGGAGCAGTACTTC.

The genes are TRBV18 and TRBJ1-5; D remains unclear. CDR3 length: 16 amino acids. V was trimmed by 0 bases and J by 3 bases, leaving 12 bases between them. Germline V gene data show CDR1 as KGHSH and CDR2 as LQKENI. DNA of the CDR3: TGTGCCAGCTCACCACCGTCGTCCAGGTCCAATCAGCCCCAGCATTTT. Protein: CASSPPSSRSNQPQHF.

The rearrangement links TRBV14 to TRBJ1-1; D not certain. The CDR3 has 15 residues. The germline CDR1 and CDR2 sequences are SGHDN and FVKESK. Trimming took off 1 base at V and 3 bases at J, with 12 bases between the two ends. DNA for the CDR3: TGTGCCAGCAGCCAAGGGGTTGGGCCGTACACTGAAGCTTTCTTT. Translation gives CASSQGVGPYTEAFF.

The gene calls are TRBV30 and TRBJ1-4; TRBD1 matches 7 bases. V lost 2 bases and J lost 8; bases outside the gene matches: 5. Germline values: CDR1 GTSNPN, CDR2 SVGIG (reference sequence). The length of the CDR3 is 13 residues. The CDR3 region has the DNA TGTGCCTGGAGTAGGGGGCGTGAGGAAAAACTGTTTTTT. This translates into CAWSRGREEKLFF.

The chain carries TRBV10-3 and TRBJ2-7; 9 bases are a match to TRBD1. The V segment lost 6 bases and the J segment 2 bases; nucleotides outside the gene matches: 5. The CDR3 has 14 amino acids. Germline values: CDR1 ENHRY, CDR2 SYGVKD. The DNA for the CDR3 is TGTGCCATCAGGGGGGGACAGGGTCCCTACGAGCAGTACTTC. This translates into CAIRGGQGPYEQYF.

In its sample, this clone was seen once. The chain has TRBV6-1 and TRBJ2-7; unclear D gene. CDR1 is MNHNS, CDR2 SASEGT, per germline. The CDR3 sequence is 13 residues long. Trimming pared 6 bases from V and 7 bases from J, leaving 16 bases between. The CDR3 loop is CASSPLGVGEQYF. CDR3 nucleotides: TGTGCCAGCAGCCCCCTTGGGGTGGGAGAGCAGTACTTC.

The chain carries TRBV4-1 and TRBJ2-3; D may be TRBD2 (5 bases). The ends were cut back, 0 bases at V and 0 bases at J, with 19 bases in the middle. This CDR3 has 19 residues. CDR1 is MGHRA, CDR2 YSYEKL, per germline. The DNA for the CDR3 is TGCGCCAGCAGCCAAGATCGTAGGGCGGGCCACACTAGCACAGATACGCAGTATTTT. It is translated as CASSQDRRAGHTSTDTQYF.

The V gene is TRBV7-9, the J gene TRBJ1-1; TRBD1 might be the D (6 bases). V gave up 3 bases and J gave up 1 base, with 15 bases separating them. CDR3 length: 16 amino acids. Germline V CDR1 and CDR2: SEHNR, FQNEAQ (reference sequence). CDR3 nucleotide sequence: TGTGCCAGCAGCTTGGCCCCTCGGACAGCGAACACTGAAGCTTTCTTT. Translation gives CASSLAPRTANTEAFF. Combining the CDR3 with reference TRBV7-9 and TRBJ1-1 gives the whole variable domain DTGVSQNPRHKITKRGQNVTFRCDPISEHNRLYWYRQTLGQGPEFLTYFQNEAQLEKSRLLSDRFSAERPKGSFSTLEIQRTEQGDSAMYLCASSLAPRTANTEAFFGQGTRLTVV.

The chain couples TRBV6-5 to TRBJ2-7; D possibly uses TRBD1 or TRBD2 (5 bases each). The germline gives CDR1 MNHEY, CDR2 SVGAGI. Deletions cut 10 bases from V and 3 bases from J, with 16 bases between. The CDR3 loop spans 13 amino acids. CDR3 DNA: TGTGCCACCATGAAGAGGGGTTTCTACGAGCAGTACTTC. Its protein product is CATMKRGFYEQYF.

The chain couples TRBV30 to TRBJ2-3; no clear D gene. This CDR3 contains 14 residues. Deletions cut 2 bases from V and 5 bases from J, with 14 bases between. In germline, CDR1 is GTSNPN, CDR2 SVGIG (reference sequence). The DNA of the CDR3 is TGTGCCTGGAGTAGAGTTGGCGGCCAAGATACGCAGTATTTT. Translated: CAWSRVGGQDTQYF.

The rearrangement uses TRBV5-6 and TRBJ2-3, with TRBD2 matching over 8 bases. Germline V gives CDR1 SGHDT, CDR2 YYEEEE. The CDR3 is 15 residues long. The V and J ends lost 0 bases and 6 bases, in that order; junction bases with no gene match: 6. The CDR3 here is CASSLDRGGEDTQYF. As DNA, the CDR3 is TGTGCCAGCAGCTTGGATCGGGGGGGGGAGGATACGCAGTATTTT.

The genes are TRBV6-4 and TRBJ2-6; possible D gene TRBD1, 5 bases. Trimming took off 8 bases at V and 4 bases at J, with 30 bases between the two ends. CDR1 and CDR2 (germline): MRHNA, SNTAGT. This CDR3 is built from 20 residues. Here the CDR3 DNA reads TGTGCCAGCCGCGTCAGGACACTACCTACTCACTCGGGCGGGGCCAACGTCCTGACTTTC. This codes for CASRVRTLPTHSGGANVLTF.

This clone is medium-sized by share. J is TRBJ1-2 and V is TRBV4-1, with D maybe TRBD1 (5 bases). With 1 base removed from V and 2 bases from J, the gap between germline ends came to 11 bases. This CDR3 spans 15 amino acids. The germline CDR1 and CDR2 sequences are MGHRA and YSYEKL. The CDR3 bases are TGCGCCAGCAGCCAAGTTATAGGACAAAACTATGGCTACACCTTC. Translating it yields CASSQVIGQNYGYTF.

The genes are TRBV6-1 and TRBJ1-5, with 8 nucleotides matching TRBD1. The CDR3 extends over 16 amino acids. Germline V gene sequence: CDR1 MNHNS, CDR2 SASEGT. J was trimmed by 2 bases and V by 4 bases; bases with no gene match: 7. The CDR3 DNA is TGTGCCAGCAGTGTCCAGGGGGCGAGGGGCAATCAGCCCCAGCATTTT. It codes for CASSVQGARGNQPQHF.

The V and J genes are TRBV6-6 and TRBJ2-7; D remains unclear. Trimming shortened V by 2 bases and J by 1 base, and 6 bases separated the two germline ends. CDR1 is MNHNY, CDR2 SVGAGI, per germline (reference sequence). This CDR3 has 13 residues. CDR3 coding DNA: TGTGCCAGCAGTTACGGGTTTTCCTACGAGCAGTACTTC. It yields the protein CASSYGFSYEQYF.